The rows below give T cell receptor beta chains drawn from one sample of a study of cytomegalovirus exposure and HLA in healthy donors. Only in-frame clones appear in the TCRdb table, and some are missing; sequencing was by immunoSEQ multiplex PCR. The sample includes 200,000 or so clones, roughly 84% seen only once; the top ten take about 2%. Material: PBMCs. The receptor set was obtained from a young woman in good health and CMV-seropositive. Both conserved end residues are trimmed from each CDR3. Expanded clones get a size class; other rows say once, few or many, or leave the size out.

-,TRBV28,TRBJ1-5,ASTGSINQPQH
-,TRBV20-1,TRBJ2-7,SAPLSYEQY
-,TRBV25-1,TRBJ2-3,ASSDQRGTDTQY
once,TRBV7-2,TRBJ2-2,ASSLRGVDTGELF
-,TRBV5-5,TRBJ2-2,ATWRGTGTGELF
-,TRBV27,TRBJ1-1,ASGQGMNTEAF
-,TRBV4-1,TRBJ2-7,ASSQNFYEQY
-,TRBV13,TRBJ1-1,ASSLGDREAF
-,TRBV7-6,TRBJ2-7,ASSLLDSGTSDYEQY
-,TRBV6-1,TRBJ2-7,ASSENRGGSSYEQY
-,TRBV28,TRBJ1-2,ASSLGGGSGYT
-,TRBV30,TRBJ2-2,AWRAGTGAGELF
once,TRBV7-3,TRBJ2-3,ASSLPGTDTQY
once,TRBV29-1,TRBJ2-3,SVGGRVSTDTQY
few,TRBV7-9,TRBJ1-1,ASSLGLRDTEAF
-,TRBV2,TRBJ2-5,ASSELGAGTQY
-,TRBV2,TRBJ1-4,ASSGGVRGEKLF
-,TRBV27,TRBJ2-7,ASSSGLAGVEQY
-,TRBV7-9,TRBJ1-4,ASSLGGGVAKLF
-,TRBV6-5,TRBJ1-5,ASSPGTPRPQH
-,TRBV27,TRBJ1-1,ASVNGGRLNTEAF
-,TRBV9,TRBJ1-5,ASSTDGGNQPQH
-,TRBV18,TRBJ2-7,ASSPSSLGYEQY
few,TRBV9,TRBJ2-7,ASSPRGWTSTMAGYEQY
-,TRBV5-1,TRBJ2-2,ASSSQGSSGTTGELF
-,TRBV27,TRBJ1-5,ASSRQGGNQPQH
few,TRBV4-1,TRBJ2-2,ASSPRGKQGGAGELF
-,TRBV6-6,TRBJ1-5,ASLPGFNQPQH
-,TRBV5-6,TRBJ2-7,ASSFGQGYREQY
-,TRBV18,TRBJ2-7,ASSPTPPRPRGISSYEQY
-,TRBV27,TRBJ2-7,ASSPRGQGAFVEQY
few,TRBV27,TRBJ1-5,ASGAGSWPQH
-,TRBV19,TRBJ1-4,ASSLSPPEKLF
-,TRBV9,TRBJ1-2,ASSVGGLGYGYT
-,TRBV29-1,TRBJ2-7,SVVIQVREQY
-,TRBV28,TRBJ2-7,ASNRLAIYHEQY
-,TRBV10-3,TRBJ1-3,AISEATGAGNTIY
-,TRBV2,TRBJ1-3,ASRRSEASGNTIY
-,TRBV13,TRBJ1-1,ASSDKPGEEAF
-,TRBV16,TRBJ1-5,ASSQSARVGNQPQH
once,TRBV7-2,TRBJ2-3,ASSSGLAGAGADTQY
-,TRBV2,TRBJ2-1,ASSGDRASSYNEQF
-,TRBV7-3,TRBJ2-7,ASSPGTGPAYEQY
-,TRBV28,TRBJ2-2,ASSSVLAGDRTGELF
-,TRBV10-2,TRBJ2-1,AGGSSGRRDEQF
-,TRBV27,TRBJ1-2,ASSFRQGRIYGYT
-,TRBV5-1,TRBJ2-3,ASSLSGNTDTQY
-,TRBV11-3,TRBJ2-1,ASSRTSGTSSYNEQF
-,TRBV10-1,TRBJ2-7,ASSELVAGHEQY
-,TRBV29-1,TRBJ2-3,SVDLGHYFMDTQY
-,TRBV15,TRBJ1-1,ATSRRPTANTEAF
-,TRBV27,TRBJ1-2,ASSPGTGRRAENYGYT